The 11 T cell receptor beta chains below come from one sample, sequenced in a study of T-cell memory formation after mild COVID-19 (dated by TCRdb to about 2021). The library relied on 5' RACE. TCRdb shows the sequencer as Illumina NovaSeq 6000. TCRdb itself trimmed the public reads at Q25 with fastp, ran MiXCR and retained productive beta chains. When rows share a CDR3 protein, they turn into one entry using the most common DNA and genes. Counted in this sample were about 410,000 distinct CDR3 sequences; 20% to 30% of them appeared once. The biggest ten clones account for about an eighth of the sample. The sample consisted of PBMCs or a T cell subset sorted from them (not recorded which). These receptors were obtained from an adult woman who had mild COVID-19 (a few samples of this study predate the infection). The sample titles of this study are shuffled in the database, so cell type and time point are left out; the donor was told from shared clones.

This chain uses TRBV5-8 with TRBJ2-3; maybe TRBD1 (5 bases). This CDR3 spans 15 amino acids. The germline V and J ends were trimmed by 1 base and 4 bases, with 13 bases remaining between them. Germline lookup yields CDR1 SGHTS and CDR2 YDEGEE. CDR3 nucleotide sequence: TGTGCCAGCAGCTTGTATCAGGGTGGCTCAGATACGCAGTATTTT. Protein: CASSLYQGGSDTQYF.

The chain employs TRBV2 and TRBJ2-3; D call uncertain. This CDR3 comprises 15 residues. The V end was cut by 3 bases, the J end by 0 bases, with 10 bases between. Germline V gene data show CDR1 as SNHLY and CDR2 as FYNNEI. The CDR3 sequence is CASSESGGSTDTQYF. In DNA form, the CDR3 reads TGTGCCAGCAGTGAGAGTGGCGGTAGCACAGATACGCAGTATTTT.

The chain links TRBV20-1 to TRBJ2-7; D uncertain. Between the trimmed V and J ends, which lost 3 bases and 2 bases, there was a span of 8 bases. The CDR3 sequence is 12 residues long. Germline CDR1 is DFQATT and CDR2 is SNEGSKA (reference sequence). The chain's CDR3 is CSASDGPYEQYF. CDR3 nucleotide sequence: TGCAGTGCTAGCGACGGACCCTACGAGCAGTACTTC.

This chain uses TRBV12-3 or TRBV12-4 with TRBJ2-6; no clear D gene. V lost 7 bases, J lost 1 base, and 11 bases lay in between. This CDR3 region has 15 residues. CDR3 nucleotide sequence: TGTGCCAGCACCCTCGTGGGGTCTGGGGCCAACGTCCTGACTTTC. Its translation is CASTLVGSGANVLTF.

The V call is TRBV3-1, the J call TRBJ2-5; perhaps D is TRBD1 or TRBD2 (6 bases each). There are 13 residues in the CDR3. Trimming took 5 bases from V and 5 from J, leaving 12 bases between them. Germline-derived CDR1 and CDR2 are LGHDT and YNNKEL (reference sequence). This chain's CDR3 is CASSSTGRETQYF. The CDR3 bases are TGTGCCAGCAGCAGTACAGGGAGGGAGACCCAGTACTTC.

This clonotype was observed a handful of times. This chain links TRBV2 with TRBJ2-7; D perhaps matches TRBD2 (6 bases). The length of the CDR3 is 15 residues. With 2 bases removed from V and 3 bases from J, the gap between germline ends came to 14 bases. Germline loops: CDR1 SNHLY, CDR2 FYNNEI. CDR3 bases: TGTGCCAGCAGTGAATATTCCGGGAGCCACTACGAGCAGTACTTC. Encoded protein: CASSEYSGSHYEQYF.

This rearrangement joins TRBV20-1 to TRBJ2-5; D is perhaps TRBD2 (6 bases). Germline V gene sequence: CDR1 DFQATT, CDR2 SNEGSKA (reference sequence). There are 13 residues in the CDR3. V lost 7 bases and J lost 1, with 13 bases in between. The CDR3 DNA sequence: TGCAGTGATCGATCGCGGGGCCAAGAGACCCAGTACTTC. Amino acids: CSDRSRGQETQYF.

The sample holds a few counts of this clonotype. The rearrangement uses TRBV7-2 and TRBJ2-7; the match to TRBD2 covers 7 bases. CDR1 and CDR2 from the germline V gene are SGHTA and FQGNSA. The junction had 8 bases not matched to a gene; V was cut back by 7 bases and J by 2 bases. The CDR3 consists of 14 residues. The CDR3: CASTAGVRAYEQYF. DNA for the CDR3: TGTGCCAGCACCGCGGGAGTGCGGGCCTACGAGCAGTACTTC.

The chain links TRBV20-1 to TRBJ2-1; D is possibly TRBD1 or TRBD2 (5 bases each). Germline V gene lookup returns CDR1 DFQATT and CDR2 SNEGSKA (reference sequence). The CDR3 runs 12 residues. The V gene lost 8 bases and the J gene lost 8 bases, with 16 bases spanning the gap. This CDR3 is CSPWDARYEQFF. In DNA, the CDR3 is TGCAGTCCCTGGGACGCCCGCTATGAGCAGTTCTTC.

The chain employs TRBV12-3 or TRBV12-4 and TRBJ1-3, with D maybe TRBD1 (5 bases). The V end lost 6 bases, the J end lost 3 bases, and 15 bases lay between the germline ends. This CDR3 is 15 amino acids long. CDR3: CASRRDPGFGNTIYF. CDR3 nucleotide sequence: TGTGCCAGCAGGAGGGACCCGGGATTTGGAAACACCATATATTTT.

The CDR3 sequence is CSARDARDPSYEQYF. The CDR3 bases are TGCAGTGCTAGAGATGCCAGGGATCCCTCCTACGAGCAGTACTTC. This sequence joins TRBV20-1 and TRBJ2-7, with D tentatively TRBD1 (5 bases). This CDR3 has 15 amino acids. Trimming pared 0 bases from V and 0 bases from J, leaving 12 bases between. In germline, CDR1 is DFQATT, CDR2 SNEGSKA (reference sequence).